This is a list of T cell receptor beta chains from one sample in a study of vaccination effects on CD4 cells after COVID-19. Produced via immunoSEQ multiplex PCR; TCRdb's table is partial and in-frame only. This table has about 8,100 clones, 60% to 75% appearing once. These receptors' targets are unknown. The sample in question was CD4+ T cells from PBMCs cultured with HCoV-229E spike peptides, obtained before COVID-19 vaccination. The origin of the receptors is a human donor who received a COVID-19 vaccine. The CDR3 runs from the conserved cysteine through the conserved F or W. The D gene is left open where the match is weak. A row's size may be missing; if present it is once, few, many or a size class.

TGTGCCAGCAGCTTGGGGGGGGCTCAGGAGGTAAAAGCTTTCTTT | CASSLGGAQEVKAFF | . | TRBJ1-1 | TRBV5-8 | .
TGTGCCAGCTCACCTACTACAGTGTCAAATTCACCCCTCCACTTT | CASSPTTVSNSPLHF | . | TRBJ1-6 | TRBV18 | .
TGTGCCAGCAGCTCCAGGGGGCGGAAAGAGACCCAGTACTTC | CASSSRGRKETQYF | few | TRBJ2-5 | TRBV5-4 | TRBD1
TGTGCCAGCGGGACTAGCGGGAGGGACGAGCAGTTCTTC | CASGTSGRDEQFF | few | TRBJ2-1 | TRBV5-5 | TRBD2
TGTGCCAGTTCCCTCCCCTCTTGGGGCTACACCTTC | CASSLPSWGYTF | few | TRBJ1-2 | TRBV19 | .
TGTGCCAGCAGTTACGGTCAAGGAATGAGCACTGAAGCTTTCTTT | CASSYGQGMSTEAFF | . | TRBJ1-1 | TRBV6-5 | .
TGTGCCAGCAGTGATGGCGGGGGAATGAATCAGCCCCAGCATTTT | CASSDGGGMNQPQHF | . | TRBJ1-5 | TRBV6-1 | .
TGTGCCAGCAGTGCAAACAGGGTAAATCAAGGTTCCGATACGCAGTATTTT | CASSANRVNQGSDTQYF | few | TRBJ2-3 | TRBV6-1 | .
TGCGCCAGCAGCTTTCAGGGGGCCGACACCGGGGAGCTGTTTTTT | CASSFQGADTGELFF | few | TRBJ2-2 | TRBV5-1 | TRBD1
TGTGCCAGCAGGGCCGGGACAGAGAACACTGAAGCTTTCTTT | CASRAGTENTEAFF | . | TRBJ1-1 | TRBV6-5 | TRBD1
TGCGCCAGCAGCCCGGACAGGGTTGGACAAGAGACCCAGTACTTC | CASSPDRVGQETQYF | . | TRBJ2-5 | TRBV5-1 | TRBD1
TGTGCCAGTAGCGGGCGGACGGCAGCTAGCACAGATACGCAGTATTTT | CASSGRTAASTDTQYF | once | TRBJ2-3 | TRBV19 | .
TGTGCCAGCAGTGCCGGGACCCTGGAGAATCAGCCCCAGCATTTT | CASSAGTLENQPQHF | . | TRBJ1-5 | TRBV27 | .
TGTGCCAGCAGCTTAGATCGGTACGAGCAGTACTTC | CASSLDRYEQYF | . | TRBJ2-7 | TRBV11-2 | .
TGTGCCAGCTCACCAGACGCGGGAGGGCGAGAGACCCAGTACTTC | CASSPDAGGRETQYF | . | TRBJ2-5 | TRBV18 | TRBD2
TGTGCCAGCAGTAGATCACCGGGACTAGCGGGGGGGCCTCCCTACAATGAGCAGTTCTTC | CASSRSPGLAGGPPYNEQFF | . | TRBJ2-1 | TRBV2 | TRBD2
TGCGCCAGCAGCTTGGTAGGCAGATCCACAGATACGCAGTATTTT | CASSLVGRSTDTQYF | few | TRBJ2-3 | TRBV5-1 | .
TGTGCCAGCAGTTCTAGGACAGGGTCGGAGTATGGCTACACCTTC | CASSSRTGSEYGYTF | . | TRBJ1-2 | TRBV6-5 | TRBD1
TGTGCCAGCAGCCCTCACCGGGAGCCTTACACTGAAGCTTTCTTT | CASSPHREPYTEAFF | . | TRBJ1-1 | TRBV21-1 | .
TGTGCCAGCGGCTTGAGACAGGGGAATGAGCAGTTCTTC | CASGLRQGNEQFF | . | TRBJ2-1 | TRBV7-2 | TRBD1